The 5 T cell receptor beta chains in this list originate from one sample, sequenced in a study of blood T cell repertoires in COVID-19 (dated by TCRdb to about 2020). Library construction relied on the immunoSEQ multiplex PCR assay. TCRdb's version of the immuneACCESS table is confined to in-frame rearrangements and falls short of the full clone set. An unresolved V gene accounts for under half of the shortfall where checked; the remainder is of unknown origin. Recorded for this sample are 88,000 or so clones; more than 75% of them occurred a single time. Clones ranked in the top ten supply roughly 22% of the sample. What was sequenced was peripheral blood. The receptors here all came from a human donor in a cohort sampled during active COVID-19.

The CDR3 bases are TGTGCCAGCAGCCATACCCCGACAGGTGGCACAGATACGCAGTATTTT. Residues: CASSHTPTGGTDTQYF. The chain is built from TRBV7-3 and TRBJ2-3; D perhaps matches TRBD1 (6 bases). Deletions cut 5 bases from V and 1 base from J, with 16 bases between. CDR1 and CDR2 (germline): SGHTA, FQGTGA. This CDR3 contains 16 residues.

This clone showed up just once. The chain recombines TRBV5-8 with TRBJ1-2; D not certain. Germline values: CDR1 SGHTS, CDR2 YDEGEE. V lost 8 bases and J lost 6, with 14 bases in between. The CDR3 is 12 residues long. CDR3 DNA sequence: TGTGCCAGTGGGGAAGGGAGGCATGGCTACACCTTC. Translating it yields CASGEGRHGYTF.

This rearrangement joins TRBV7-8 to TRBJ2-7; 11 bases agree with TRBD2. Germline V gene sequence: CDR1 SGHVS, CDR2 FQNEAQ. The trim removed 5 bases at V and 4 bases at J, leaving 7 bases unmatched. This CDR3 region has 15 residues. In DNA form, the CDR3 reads TGTGCCAGCAGCCCCCGACTAGCGGGATATTACGAGCAGTACTTC. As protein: CASSPRLAGYYEQYF.

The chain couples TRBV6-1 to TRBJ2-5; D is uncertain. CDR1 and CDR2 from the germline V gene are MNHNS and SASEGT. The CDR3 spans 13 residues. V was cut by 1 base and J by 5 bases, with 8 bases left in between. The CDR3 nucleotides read TGTGCCAGCAGTGAAGGAGTGTGGGAGACCCAGTACTTC. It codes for CASSEGVWETQYF.

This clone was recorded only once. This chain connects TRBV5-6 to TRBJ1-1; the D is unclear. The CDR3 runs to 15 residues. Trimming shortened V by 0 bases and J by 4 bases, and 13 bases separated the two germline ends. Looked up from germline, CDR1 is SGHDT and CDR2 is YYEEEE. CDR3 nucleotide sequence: TGTGCCAGCAGCTTGGGGCCTCGGGCGGGCACTGAAGCTTTCTTT. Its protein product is CASSLGPRAGTEAFF. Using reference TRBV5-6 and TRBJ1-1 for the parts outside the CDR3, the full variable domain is DAGVTQSPTHLIKTRGQQVTLRCSPKSGHDTVSWYQQALGQGPQFIFQYYEEEERQRGNFPDRFSGHQFPNYSSELNVNALLLGDSALYLCASSLGPRAGTEAFFGQGTRLTVV.